This is a list of T cell receptor beta chains from one sample in a study of PD-1 blockade in classical Hodgkin lymphoma. Assay: immunoSEQ multiplex PCR; the TCRdb copy retains only in-frame clones and omits some. The table records 24,000 or so clones, roughly three quarters of them present only once. The specimen comprised peripheral blood mononuclear cells (PBMCs), sampled at baseline. All receptors derive from a human donor with classical Hodgkin lymphoma. Both conserved end residues are part of each CDR3. The order of the fields is V gene, D gene, CDR3 length, J gene, clone size, CDR3 DNA, CDR3 protein. D genes are given only for firm matches. Not every row has a clone size; where given, it reads once, few, many or a size class.

TRBV13	TRBD2	15	TRBJ2-1	.	TGTGCCAGCAGCTCCGACTTTGGGCGGGGGGATGAGCAGTTCTTC	CASSSDFGRGDEQFF
TRBV13	.	20	TRBJ2-7	.	TGTGCCAGCAGCTTATTCCTCCCACCTCCGGGCCTCAAAGTCTCCTACGAGCAGTACTTC	CASSLFLPPPGLKVSYEQYF
TRBV5-5	.	13	TRBJ2-5	.	TGTGCCAGCAGCACGGGACCTCAAGAGACCCAGTACTTC	CASSTGPQETQYF
TRBV7-9	.	14	TRBJ2-3	.	TGTGCCAGCAGCTTAGGATTGGGCTCAGATACGCAGTATTTT	CASSLGLGSDTQYF
TRBV28	TRBD1	16	TRBJ1-5	.	TGTGCCAGCAGTCCCCGGTTGGCAGGGGGTAGGCAGCCCCAGCATTTT	CASSPRLAGGRQPQHF
TRBV7-3	.	15	TRBJ2-2	.	TGTGCCAGCAGCGGCCCGGGACTCAGTACCGGGGAGCTGTTTTTT	CASSGPGLSTGELFF
TRBV7-6	TRBD2	18	TRBJ2-1	.	TGTGCCAGCAGCTCCCTCACCATAGCGGGGGGGCGTGAAAATGAGCAGTTCTTC	CASSSLTIAGGRENEQFF
TRBV2	TRBD1	15	TRBJ2-2	.	TGTGCCAGCGAACGTCAGACAGGGACCACCGGGGAGCTGTTTTTT	CASERQTGTTGELFF
TRBV4-1	.	13	TRBJ2-1	.	TGCGCCAGCAGCCAAGTTCAGGGGAATGAGCAGTTCTTC	CASSQVQGNEQFF
TRBV2	.	15	TRBJ1-5	few	TGTGCCAGCTCACCTTTAAAAAATCCGACTCAGCCCCAGCATTTT	CASSPLKNPTQPQHF
TRBV5-4	.	13	TRBJ2-5	.	TGTGCCAGCAGCTTTGAGCCCGGAGAGACCCAGTACTTC	CASSFEPGETQYF
TRBV4-3	.	16	TRBJ2-2	.	TGCGCCAGCAGCATACAGGGAGGTTCTGAGTCCGGGGAGCTGTTTTTT	CASSIQGGSESGELFF
TRBV29-1	.	11	TRBJ1-1	.	TGCAGCGTTGGAAAGGGAGGTGAAGCTTTCTTT	CSVGKGGEAFF
TRBV19	TRBD2	15	TRBJ2-1	.	TGTGCCAGTAGGCCCGGGACTAGCGGTTGGAATGAGCAGTTCTTC	CASRPGTSGWNEQFF
TRBV28	.	17	TRBJ2-1	.	TGTGCCAGCAGATTCCAGGGGGGCGACCCTTCCTACAATGAGCAGTTCTTC	CASRFQGGDPSYNEQFF
TRBV28	.	20	TRBJ1-6	.	TGTGCCAGCAGTTTAATTTCAGGGACCGAGGGAGGGTCCTATAATTCACCCCTCCACTTT	CASSLISGTEGGSYNSPLHF
TRBV6-5	.	12	TRBJ2-1	few	TGTGCCAGCAGTTACCGGGGGTTTTCGCAGTTCTTC	CASSYRGFSQFF
TRBV4-2	.	16	TRBJ2-7	.	TGTGCCAGCAGCCAGGCCCGGACAAGGAGCTCCTACGAGCAGTACTTC	CASSQARTRSSYEQYF
TRBV7-2	.	13	TRBJ1-1	.	TGTGCCAGCAGCTTAGGGTCTAGGGCTGAAGCTTTCTTT	CASSLGSRAEAFF
TRBV6-6	.	15	TRBJ2-7	.	TGTGCCAGCAGTCCACATAGCTCTAGCTCCTACGAGCAGTACTTC	CASSPHSSSSYEQYF
TRBV19	.	15	TRBJ2-7	.	TGTGCCAGTAGTAATCTACTCGGAGCATCCTACGAGCAGTACTTC	CASSNLLGASYEQYF
TRBV5-4	.	13	TRBJ1-1	medium-sized	TGTGCCAGCAGCCGGACCGAATACACTGAAGCTTTCTTT	CASSRTEYTEAFF
TRBV9	.	14	TRBJ2-5	few	TGTGCCAGCAGCGTAGATACAGGTCAAGAGACCCAGTACTTC	CASSVDTGQETQYF
TRBV7-2	.	13	TRBJ1-2	.	TGTGCCAGCACCCTATCATTACATTATGGCTACACCTTC	CASTLSLHYGYTF
TRBV11-2	.	11	TRBJ2-5	once	TGTGCCAGCAGCTCCTCGGACACCCAGTACTTC	CASSSSDTQYF
TRBV7-8	TRBD1	18	TRBJ2-7	.	TGTGCCAGCAGCTTATATCCCGGGACAGTCGGACTGACCTACGAGCAGTACTTC	CASSLYPGTVGLTYEQYF
TRBV15	.	16	TRBJ1-1	.	TGTGCCACCAGCAGAGATCGTCCCTCCCTGAACACTGAAGCTTTCTTT	CATSRDRPSLNTEAFF
TRBV28	.	15	TRBJ1-5	.	TGTGCCAGCAGTTTGGTGGGTTCCCTAAATCAGCCCCAGCATTTT	CASSLVGSLNQPQHF
TRBV19	.	16	TRBJ2-7	.	TGTGCCAGTAGTATACGCGGCAGCATGAACACCTACGAGCAGTACTTC	CASSIRGSMNTYEQYF
TRBV7-7	.	17	TRBJ2-2	.	TGTGCTAGCAGCTCCTCCGGGACAAGTCAAGGTTCGGGGGAGCTGTTTTTT	CASSSSGTSQGSGELFF
TRBV10-3	.	13	TRBJ2-5	.	TGTGCCATCAGTGTGGCGGTTTCAGAGACCCAGTACTTC	CAISVAVSETQYF
TRBV13	.	14	TRBJ1-2	.	TGTGCCAGCAGCTTAGTGGGGGAGGGTCGGGGCTACACCTTC	CASSLVGEGRGYTF
TRBV6-6	.	15	TRBJ1-1	few	TGTGCCAGCAGCCGCCGCGGGGAAATCGGCACTGAAGCTTTCTTT	CASSRRGEIGTEAFF
TRBV21-1	.	16	TRBJ2-7	.	TGTGCCAGCACCCCGGATGGGGGGGGAACCTCCTACGAGCAGTACTTC	CASTPDGGGTSYEQYF
TRBV11-2	.	18	TRBJ2-1	.	TGTGCCAGCAGCTTAGAGGGGCTATTCCCCACCCTCGACAATGAGCAGTTCTTC	CASSLEGLFPTLDNEQFF
TRBV4-3	.	16	TRBJ1-4	.	TGCGCCAGCAGCCAAGATACTGGGAGAGCCGATGAAAAACTGTTTTTT	CASSQDTGRADEKLFF
TRBV5-1	TRBD2	14	TRBJ2-7	few	TGCGCCAGCAGCCAATACCGGGGGGGAAACGAGCAGTACTTC	CASSQYRGGNEQYF
TRBV7-9	.	15	TRBJ2-7	once	TGTGCCAGCAGCTTAGACTCCGCAGGTTACTACGAGCAGTACTTC	CASSLDSAGYYEQYF
TRBV27	.	17	TRBJ1-1	.	TGTGCCAGCAGCCTCACTGTCCCGGGGTACCTGAACACTGAAGCTTTCTTT	CASSLTVPGYLNTEAFF
TRBV6-5	.	12	TRBJ2-7	.	TGTGCCAGCAGTTACGCGGATGGGGAGCAGTACTTC	CASSYADGEQYF
TRBV21-1	.	15	TRBJ1-5	.	TGTGCCAGCAGCAAAGGTGAGGGGCGCTGTCAGCCCCAGCATTTT	CASSKGEGRCQPQHF
TRBV5-5	TRBD1	14	TRBJ2-7	.	TGTGCCAGCAGCTTGCTACAGGGGGCTTTAGAGCAGTACTTC	CASSLLQGALEQYF
TRBV2	.	14	TRBJ2-5	few	TGTGCCGGACAACAGACAGCAAGACAAGAGACCCAGTACTTC	CAGQQTARQETQYF
TRBV27	.	14	TRBJ2-3	.	TGTGCCAGCAGAGACCTATCTGGCACAGATACGCAGTATTTT	CASRDLSGTDTQYF
TRBV19	.	14	TRBJ1-5	.	TGTGCCAGTAGTATGGAGGGGAGCAATCAGCCCCAGCATTTT	CASSMEGSNQPQHF
TRBV27	TRBD1	16	TRBJ1-5	.	TGTGCCAGCAGTTTATCGCAGGGGGCTAGCAATCAGCCCCAGCATTTT	CASSLSQGASNQPQHF